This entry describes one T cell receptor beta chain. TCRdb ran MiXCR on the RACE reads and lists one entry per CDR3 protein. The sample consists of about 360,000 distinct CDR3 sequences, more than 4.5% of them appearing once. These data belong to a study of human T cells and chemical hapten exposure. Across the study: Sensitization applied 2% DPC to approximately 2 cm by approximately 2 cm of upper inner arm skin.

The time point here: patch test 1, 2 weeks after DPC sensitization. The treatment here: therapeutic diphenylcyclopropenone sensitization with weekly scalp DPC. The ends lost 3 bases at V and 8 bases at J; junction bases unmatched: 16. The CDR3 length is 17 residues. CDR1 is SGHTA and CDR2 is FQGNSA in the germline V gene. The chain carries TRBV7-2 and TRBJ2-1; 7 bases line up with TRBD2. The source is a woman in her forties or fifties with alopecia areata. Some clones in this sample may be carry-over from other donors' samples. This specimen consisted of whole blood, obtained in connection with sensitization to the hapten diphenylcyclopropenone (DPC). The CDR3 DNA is TGTGCCAGCAGCTTGCCCCCAGCCCTAGCGGCCGGGGATGAGCAGTTCTTC. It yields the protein CASSLPPALAAGDEQFF.